These 3 T cell receptor beta chains share one sample of origin, sequenced in a study of blood T cell repertoires in COVID-19. Here immunoSEQ multiplex PCR was the method, and the copy in TCRdb shows in-frame clones only, minus some. The table includes roughly 160,000 clones, roughly 80% detected once. The sample consisted of peripheral blood. The source of these receptors is an elderly woman with COVID-19, enrolled during active disease.

The CDR3: CASSSDRGYGYTF. The CDR3 DNA follows: TGTGCCAGCAGCTCCGACAGAGGCTATGGCTACACCTTC. V gene TRBV11-1 combines with J gene TRBJ1-2; D possibly corresponds to TRBD1 (5 bases). Per germline, CDR1 SGHAT and CDR2 FQDESV (reference sequence). Trimming cost V 4 bases and J 4 bases, with 10 bases left between them. The CDR3 is made up of 13 amino acids.

This clone was observed a handful of times. The chain has TRBV6-1 and TRBJ1-1; 8 bases line up with TRBD1. The CDR3 contains 13 residues. The V and J ends lost 2 bases and 4 bases, in that order; junction bases with no gene match: 0. The germline V gene has CDR1 MNHNS and CDR2 SASEGT. The CDR3 bases are TGTGCCAGCAGTGAACAGGGGGCCACTGAAGCTTTCTTT. Amino acid sequence: CASSEQGATEAFF.

The chain recombines TRBV4-1 with TRBJ1-2; no firm D call. Germline V gives CDR1 MGHRA, CDR2 YSYEKL. Trimming shortened V by 3 bases and J by 6 bases, and 23 bases separated the two germline ends. The CDR3 contains 17 residues. CDR3 protein: CASSHERLGVIPDGYTF. CDR3 in DNA: TGCGCCAGCAGCCACGAACGCCTCGGGGTTATCCCGGATGGCTACACCTTC.